The 2 T cell receptor beta chains listed next were all sequenced from one sample in a study of blood T cell repertoires in COVID-19. Clones were sequenced by immunoSEQ multiplex PCR, and TCRdb holds only the in-frame ones, with some missing. This sample yields 200,000 to 300,000 clones, of which roughly 90% are seen a single time; 2.6% belongs to the top ten. The sequencing sample was made of PBMCs or T cells enriched from blood (not recorded which). The receptors originated from a woman under 40 with acute COVID-19.

As concerns this clone: The junction departs from germline at one end; a sequencing error may be responsible. The chain has TRBV6-2 or TRBV6-3 and TRBJ2-1, with 7 bases identical to TRBD1. The CDR3 is 15 residues long. Germline-derived CDR1 and CDR2 are MNHEY and SVGEGT. This CDR3 is CASSYTPTGYTEQFF. CDR3 DNA: TGTGCCAGCAGTTACACCCCGACAGGGTACACTGAGCAGTTCTTC.

The chain links TRBV2 to TRBJ2-5; a weak D match, TRBD1 (5 bases). The CDR3 loop spans 13 amino acids. In germline, CDR1 is SNHLY, CDR2 FYNNEI. V shed 4 bases and J shed 1 base, with 7 bases lying between them. Here the CDR3 reads CASSGQLQETQYF. The DNA for the CDR3 is TGTGCCAGCAGTGGACAGCTCCAAGAGACCCAGTACTTC.